What follows are 21 T cell receptor beta chains derived from one specimen sequenced in a study of T cell repertoires in cytomegalovirus infection. TCRdb re-called the reads with MiXCR, one entry per CDR3 protein. The sample has approximately 700,000 distinct CDR3 sequences, 35% seen once. Sequencing input: PBMCs. These receptors originate from a human donor in good health (CMV status not recorded). Some clones in this sample may be carry-over from other donors' samples.

The chain combines TRBV27 with TRBJ1-1; tentatively, D is TRBD1 (6 bases). Germline loops: CDR1 MNHEY, CDR2 SMNVEV (reference sequence). The CDR3 runs to 16 residues. Trimming took off 2 bases at V and 4 bases at J, with 17 bases between the two ends. CDR3 in DNA: TGTGCCAGCAGTTTAGCCGCGCAGAGGGGGGGCACTGAAGCTTTCTTT. Its translation is CASSLAAQRGGTEAFF.

This clonotype came up a few times. The chain uses TRBV7-9 and TRBJ2-3, with TRBD2 identical over 15 bases. Germline V gene sequence: CDR1 SEHNR, CDR2 FQNEAQ (reference sequence). After removal of 5 bases from V and 6 bases from J, the junction contained 9 bases not matched to a gene. The CDR3 runs 17 residues. The CDR3 DNA reads TGTGCCAGCAGCGGCTGGACTAGCGGGGGGGCCTTGGATACGCAGTATTTT. It translates to CASSGWTSGGALDTQYF.

Comments on this clonotype: A read error may be the cause here, since a much bigger clone is one base away. Because it lacks the conserved phenylalanine or tryptophan at the end, this CDR3 is likely a read error. V gene TRBV7-8 combines with J gene TRBJ2-7, with 7 bases matching TRBD1. The length of the CDR3 is 20 residues. Germline CDR1 reads SGHVS; CDR2 reads FQNEAQ. V lost 3 bases, J lost 5 bases, and 25 bases stayed unmatched. CDR3 sequence: CASSLERDRDSLPLFDEQYS. CDR3 DNA sequence: TGTGCCAGCAGCTTGGAAAGAGACCGGGACAGTCTCCCTTTATTTGACGAGCAGTACTCC.

With respect to this clonotype: A much larger clone lies one base from this, so it may be a read error. J is TRBJ2-1 and V is TRBV12-3 or TRBV12-4; 9 nucleotides agree with TRBD2. This CDR3 contains 15 residues. V was clipped by 11 bases and J by 9 bases; unmatched bases: 17. The CDR3 spells CAGTEGLARYSEQFF. The CDR3 DNA follows: TGTGCCGGCACCGAAGGACTAGCGAGATATTCTGAGCAGTTCTTC.

The rearrangement joins TRBV6-2 or TRBV6-3 to TRBJ2-1; D gene ambiguous. The CDR3 runs 16 residues. Germline V CDR1 and CDR2: MNHEY, SVGEGT. The V and J ends lost 2 bases and 6 bases respectively, with 17 bases between them. The CDR3 loop reads CASSYGPANPSNEQFF. The CDR3, as DNA: TGTGCCAGCAGTTACGGTCCAGCGAACCCCTCCAATGAGCAGTTCTTC.

In its sample, this clonotype was seen many times. This chain joins TRBV7-2 and TRBJ2-3; possibly TRBD1 for D (5 bases). Germline V gives CDR1 SGHTA, CDR2 FQGNSA. Trimming took off 0 bases at V and 1 base at J, with 5 bases between the two ends. CDR3 size: 14 residues. The CDR3 reads CASSLARGTDTQYF. The CDR3 DNA is TGTGCCAGCAGCTTAGCCAGGGGCACAGATACGCAGTATTTT. The variable domain in full, completed from reference TRBV7-2 and TRBJ2-3, reads GAGVSQSPSNKVTEKGKDVELRCDPISGHTALYWYRQSLGQGLEFLIYFQGNSAPDKSGLPSDRFSAERTGGSVSTLTIQRTQQEDSAVYLCASSLARGTDTQYFGPGTRLTVL.

This clonotype came up a few times. The chain carries TRBV11-1 and TRBJ2-1; 11 bases match TRBD2. Germline loops: CDR1 SGHAT, CDR2 FQDESV (reference sequence). V gave up 2 bases and J gave up 9 bases; unmatched junction bases: 9. The CDR3 is made up of 16 amino acids. The CDR3: CASSLYTSGRGGEQFF. The CDR3 DNA reads as TGTGCCAGCAGCTTATATACTAGCGGGAGAGGAGGTGAGCAGTTCTTC.

J is TRBJ2-5 and V is TRBV5-1; 10 bases line up with TRBD2. The CDR3 is 15 residues long. From germline, CDR1 is SGHRS and CDR2 YFSETQ. V shed 0 bases, J shed 5 bases, and the junction held 4 bases outside the gene matches. This chain's CDR3 is CASSLADSGRETQYF. The CDR3 DNA reads as TGCGCCAGCAGCTTGGCCGATAGCGGGAGGGAGACCCAGTACTTC.

This chain uses TRBV7-3 with TRBJ2-3; possible D gene TRBD2, 5 bases. CDR3 length: 15 residues. Trimming took off 5 bases at V and 6 bases at J, with 18 bases between the two ends. Germline CDR1 and CDR2: SGHTA and FQGTGA. CDR3 sequence: CASSLETAAADTQYF. As DNA, the CDR3 is TGTGCCAGCAGCCTTGAGACTGCAGCGGCTGATACGCAGTATTTT. Variable domain in full (rest from reference TRBV7-3 and TRBJ2-3): GAGVSQTPSNKVTEKGKYVELRCDPISGHTALYWYRQSLGQGPEFLIYFQGTGAADDSGLPNDRFFAVRPEGSVSTLKIQRTERGDSAVYLCASSLETAAADTQYFGPGTRLTVL.

The gene calls are TRBV20-1 and TRBJ2-5; TRBD2 matches 10 bases. The germline V gene has CDR1 DFQATT and CDR2 SNEGSKA (reference sequence). With V trimmed by 7 bases and J by 3 bases, 8 bases remained unmatched. The CDR3 is 14 amino acids. In DNA form, the CDR3 reads TGCAGTGGTGCTAGCGGGAGCATAAAAGAGACCCAGTACTTC. As protein: CSGASGSIKETQYF.

The V call is TRBV7-3, the J call TRBJ2-3, with 8 bases identical to TRBD2. Losses at the gene ends were 1 base for V and 0 bases for J; bases not matched to a gene: 6. The CDR3 runs to 17 residues. Germline V gene sequence: CDR1 SGHTA, CDR2 FQGTGA. The CDR3 here is CASSLSGSGVSTDTQYF. CDR3 sequence (DNA): TGTGCCAGCAGCTTAAGTGGTAGCGGGGTTAGCACAGATACGCAGTATTTT.

Ten or more counts support this clonotype. This rearrangement joins TRBV27 to TRBJ1-1; 7 bases are shared with TRBD1. The germline V gene encodes CDR1 MNHEY and CDR2 SMNVEV (reference sequence). V dropped 4 bases and J dropped 1; count of bases not matched to a gene: 3. The CDR3 length is 14 residues. The CDR3 coding sequence is TGTGCCAGCAGTTCGGGACAGTCGAACACTGAAGCTTTCTTT. This gives the protein CASSSGQSNTEAFF.

A few counts support this clonotype. The chain uses TRBV7-6 and TRBJ2-3; either TRBD1 or TRBD2 may fit D (5 bases each). Deletions cut 4 bases from V and 2 bases from J, with 13 bases between. The CDR3 runs 15 residues. Germline V gives CDR1 SGHVS, CDR2 FNYEAQ. CDR3 loop: CASSSGTPNTDTQYF. CDR3 nucleotide sequence: TGTGCCAGCAGCTCCGGGACCCCGAACACAGATACGCAGTATTTT.

This chain uses TRBV6-1 with TRBJ2-2; D not resolved. Looked up from germline, CDR1 is MNHNS and CDR2 is SASEGT. V gave up 7 bases and J gave up 0 bases, with 18 bases separating them. The length of the CDR3 is 17 residues. CDR3 residues: CASTELGGTTNTGELFF. DNA for the CDR3: TGTGCCAGCACCGAACTCGGTGGTACAACGAACACCGGGGAGCTGTTTTTT.

A few counts support this clonotype. The chain uses TRBV7-8 and TRBJ1-2; weak D call: TRBD1 (6 bases). Germline V gene lookup returns CDR1 SGHVS and CDR2 FQNEAQ. The V end lost 4 bases, the J end lost 8 bases, and 14 bases lay between the germline ends. This CDR3 has 13 amino acids. The CDR3 here is CASSSKGGHGYTF. CDR3 coding DNA: TGTGCCAGCAGCTCCAAGGGGGGTCACGGCTACACCTTC.

The chain uses TRBV12-3 or TRBV12-4 and TRBJ1-5; unclear D gene. Trimming pared 6 bases from V and 5 bases from J, leaving 14 bases between. The CDR3 consists of 14 residues. The CDR3 DNA follows: TGTGCCAGCAGCGTCCACAGAGCTTATCAGCCCCAGCATTTT. The encoded protein is CASSVHRAYQPQHF.

This sequence joins TRBV11-3 and TRBJ2-1; TRBD2 matches at 8 bases. Germline loops: CDR1 SGHNT, CDR2 YENEEA. This CDR3 is built from 17 residues. Trimming at V came to 0 bases and at J to 4 bases, leaving 8 bases not matched to a gene. This chain's CDR3 is CASSLDPTSGGYNEQFF. For the CDR3, the DNA is TGTGCCAGCAGCTTAGATCCTACTAGCGGCGGTTACAATGAGCAGTTCTTC.

The V call is TRBV6-6, the J call TRBJ1-2; 7 bases line up with TRBD1. Germline V lookup: CDR1 MNHNY, CDR2 SVGAGI (reference sequence). The V segment lost 5 bases and the J segment 5 bases; nucleotides outside the gene matches: 8. This CDR3 contains 14 residues. CDR3 in amino acids: CASSGRQGGYGYTF. CDR3 coding DNA: TGTGCCAGCAGTGGGAGACAGGGCGGGTATGGCTACACCTTC.

The chain's CDR3 is CSVVLGDGYTF. The CDR3 DNA reads TGCAGCGTTGTATTAGGGGATGGCTACACCTTC. This chain uses TRBV29-1 with TRBJ1-2, with D tentatively TRBD1 (5 bases). Between the trimmed V and J ends, which lost 4 bases and 6 bases, there was a span of 9 bases. Germline loops: CDR1 SQVTM, CDR2 ANQGSEA. CDR3 length equals 11 residues.

V gene TRBV10-3 combines with J gene TRBJ1-2, with D possibly matching TRBD1 (5 bases). Germline CDR1 and CDR2: ENHRY and SYGVKD. With 11 bases removed from V and 4 bases from J, the gap between germline ends came to 20 bases. This CDR3 has 14 amino acids. CDR3 in amino acids: CARREVLRGYGYTF. The CDR3 nucleotides are TGTGCCCGCCGGGAGGTTTTGAGGGGCTATGGCTACACCTTC.

This clonotype was observed a few times. The chain links TRBV29-1 to TRBJ1-1, with D uncertain. Germline CDR1 SQVTM, CDR2 ANQGSEA. This CDR3 contains 11 residues. Trimming removed 2 bases at V and 2 bases at J, with 3 bases between. The CDR3 coding sequence is TGCAGCGTTGAAACTAACACTGAAGCTTTCTTT. Amino acids: CSVETNTEAFF. Drawing the rest from reference TRBV29-1 and TRBJ1-1, the complete variable domain is SAVISQKPSRDICQRGTSLTIQCQVDSQVTMMFWYRQQPGQSLTLIATANQGSEATYESGFVIDKFPISRPNLTFSTLTVSNMSPEDSSIYLCSVETNTEAFFGQGTRLTVV.